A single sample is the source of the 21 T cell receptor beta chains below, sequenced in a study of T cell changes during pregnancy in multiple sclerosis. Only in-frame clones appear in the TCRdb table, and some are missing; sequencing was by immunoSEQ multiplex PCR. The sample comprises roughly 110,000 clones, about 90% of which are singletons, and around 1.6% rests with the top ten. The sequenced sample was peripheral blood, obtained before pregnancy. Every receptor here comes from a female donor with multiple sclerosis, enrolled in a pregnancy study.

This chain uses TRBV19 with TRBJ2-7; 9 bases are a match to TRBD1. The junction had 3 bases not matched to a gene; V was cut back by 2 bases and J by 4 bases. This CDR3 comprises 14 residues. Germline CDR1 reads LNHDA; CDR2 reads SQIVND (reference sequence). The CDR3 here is CASSITGGPYEQYF. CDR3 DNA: TGTGCCAGTAGTATAACAGGGGGCCCATACGAGCAGTACTTC. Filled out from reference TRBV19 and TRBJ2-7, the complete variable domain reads DGGITQSPKYLFRKEGQNVTLSCEQNLNHDAMYWYRQDPGQGLRLIYYSQIVNDFQKGDIAEGYSVSREKKESFPLTVTSAQKNPTAFYLCASSITGGPYEQYFGPGTRLTVT.

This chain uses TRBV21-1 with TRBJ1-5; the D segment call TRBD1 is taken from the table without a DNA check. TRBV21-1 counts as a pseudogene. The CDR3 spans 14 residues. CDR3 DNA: TGTGCCAGCAACCTTCGACAGGATTATCAGCCCCAGCATTTT. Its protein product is CASNLRQDYQPQHF.

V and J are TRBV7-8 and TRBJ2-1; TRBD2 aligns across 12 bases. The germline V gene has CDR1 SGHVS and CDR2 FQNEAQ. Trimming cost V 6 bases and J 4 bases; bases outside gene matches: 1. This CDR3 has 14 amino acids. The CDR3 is CASRGTSGYNEQFF. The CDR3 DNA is TGTGCCAGCAGGGGGACTAGCGGGTACAATGAGCAGTTCTTC.

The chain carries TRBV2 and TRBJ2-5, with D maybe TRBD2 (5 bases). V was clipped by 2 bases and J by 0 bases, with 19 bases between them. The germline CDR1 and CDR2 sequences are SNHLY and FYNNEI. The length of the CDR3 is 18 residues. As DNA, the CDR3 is TGTGCCAGCAGTGAATTCAGAGGCCTAGCTGACGACCAAGAGACCCAGTACTTC. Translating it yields CASSEFRGLADDQETQYF.

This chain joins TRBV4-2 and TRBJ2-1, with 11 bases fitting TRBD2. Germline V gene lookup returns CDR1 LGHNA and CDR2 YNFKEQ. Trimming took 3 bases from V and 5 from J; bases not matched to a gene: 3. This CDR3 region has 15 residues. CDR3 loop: CASSQGLAEDNEQFF. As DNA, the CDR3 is TGTGCCAGCAGCCAGGGACTAGCGGAAGACAATGAGCAGTTCTTC.

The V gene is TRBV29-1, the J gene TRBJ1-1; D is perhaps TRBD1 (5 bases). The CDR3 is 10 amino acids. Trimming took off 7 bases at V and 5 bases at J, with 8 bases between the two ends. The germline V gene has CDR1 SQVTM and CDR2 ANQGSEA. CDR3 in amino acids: CSARGTEAFF. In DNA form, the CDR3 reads TGCAGCGCCCGGGGGACTGAAGCTTTCTTT.

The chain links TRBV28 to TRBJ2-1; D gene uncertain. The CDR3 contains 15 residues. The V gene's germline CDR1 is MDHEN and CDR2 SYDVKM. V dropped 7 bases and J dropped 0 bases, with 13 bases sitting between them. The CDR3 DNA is TGTGCCAGCAATAATAATCCTACCTCCTACAATGAGCAGTTCTTC. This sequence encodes CASNNNPTSYNEQFF.

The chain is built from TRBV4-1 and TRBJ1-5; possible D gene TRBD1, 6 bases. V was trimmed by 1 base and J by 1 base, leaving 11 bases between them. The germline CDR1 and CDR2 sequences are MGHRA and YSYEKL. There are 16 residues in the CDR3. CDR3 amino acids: CASSQVVGGSNQPQHF. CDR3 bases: TGCGCCAGCAGCCAAGTAGTAGGGGGAAGCAATCAGCCCCAGCATTTT.

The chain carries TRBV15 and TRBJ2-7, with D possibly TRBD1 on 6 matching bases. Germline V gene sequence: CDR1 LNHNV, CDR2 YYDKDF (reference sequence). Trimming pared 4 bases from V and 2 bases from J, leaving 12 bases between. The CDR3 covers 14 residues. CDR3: CATSNRDTAYEQYF. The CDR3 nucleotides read TGTGCCACCAGCAACCGGGACACGGCCTACGAGCAGTACTTC.

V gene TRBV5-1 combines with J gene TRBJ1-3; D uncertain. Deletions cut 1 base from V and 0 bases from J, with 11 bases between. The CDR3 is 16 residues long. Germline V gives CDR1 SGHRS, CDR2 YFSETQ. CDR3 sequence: CASSLTDASSGNTIYF. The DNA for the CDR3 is TGCGCCAGCAGCTTGACAGACGCCAGCTCTGGAAACACCATATATTTT.

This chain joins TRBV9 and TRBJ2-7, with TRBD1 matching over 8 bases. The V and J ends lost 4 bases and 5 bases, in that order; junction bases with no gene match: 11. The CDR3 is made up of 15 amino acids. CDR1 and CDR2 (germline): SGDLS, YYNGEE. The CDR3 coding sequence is TGTGCCAGCAGCTCCATTCAGGGGGCTATGAACGAGCAGTACTTC. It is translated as CASSSIQGAMNEQYF.

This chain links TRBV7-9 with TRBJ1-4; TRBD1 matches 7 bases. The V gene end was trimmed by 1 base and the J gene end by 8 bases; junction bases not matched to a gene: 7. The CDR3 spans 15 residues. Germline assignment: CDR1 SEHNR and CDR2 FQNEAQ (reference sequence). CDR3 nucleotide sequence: TGTGCCAGCAGCTTAGTCGGCTCGGACAGGGAAAAACTGTTTTTT. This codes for CASSLVGSDREKLFF.

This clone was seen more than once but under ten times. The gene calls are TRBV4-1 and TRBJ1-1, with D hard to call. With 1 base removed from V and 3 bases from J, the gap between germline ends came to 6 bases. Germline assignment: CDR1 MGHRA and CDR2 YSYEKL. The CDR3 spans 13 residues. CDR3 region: CASSQVGDTEAFF. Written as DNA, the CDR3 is TGCGCCAGCAGCCAAGTGGGCGACACTGAAGCTTTCTTT.

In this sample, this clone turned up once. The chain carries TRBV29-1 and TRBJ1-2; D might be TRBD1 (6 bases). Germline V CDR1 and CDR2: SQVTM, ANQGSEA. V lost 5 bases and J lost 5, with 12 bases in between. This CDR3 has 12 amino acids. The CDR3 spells CSVLDSPYGYTF. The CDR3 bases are TGCAGCGTTCTGGACAGCCCATATGGCTACACCTTC.

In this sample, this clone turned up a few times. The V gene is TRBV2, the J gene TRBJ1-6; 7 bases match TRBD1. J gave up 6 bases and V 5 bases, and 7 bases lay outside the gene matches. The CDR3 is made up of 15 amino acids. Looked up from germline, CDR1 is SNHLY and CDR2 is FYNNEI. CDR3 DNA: TGTGCCAGCAGTTCCAGGGGGTCGGGTAATTCACCCCTCCACTTT. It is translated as CASSSRGSGNSPLHF.

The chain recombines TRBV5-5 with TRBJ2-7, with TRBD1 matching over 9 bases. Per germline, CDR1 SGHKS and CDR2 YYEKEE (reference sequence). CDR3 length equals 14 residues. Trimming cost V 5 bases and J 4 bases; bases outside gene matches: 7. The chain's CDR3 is CASRRAGQGYEQYF. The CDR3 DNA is TGTGCCAGCAGGAGGGCGGGACAGGGTTACGAGCAGTACTTC.

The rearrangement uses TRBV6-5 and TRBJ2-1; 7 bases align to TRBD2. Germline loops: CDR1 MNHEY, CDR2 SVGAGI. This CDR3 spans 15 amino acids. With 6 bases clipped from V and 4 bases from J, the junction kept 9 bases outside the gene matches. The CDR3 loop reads CASSERDSGYNEQFF. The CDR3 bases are TGTGCCAGCAGCGAACGCGATAGCGGGTACAATGAGCAGTTCTTC.

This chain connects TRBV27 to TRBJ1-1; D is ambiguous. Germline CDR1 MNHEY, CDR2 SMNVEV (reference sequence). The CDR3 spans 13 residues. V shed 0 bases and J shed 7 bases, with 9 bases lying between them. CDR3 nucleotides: TGTGCCAGCAGTTTATCGGAAAGGAGTGAAGCTTTCTTT. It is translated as CASSLSERSEAFF.

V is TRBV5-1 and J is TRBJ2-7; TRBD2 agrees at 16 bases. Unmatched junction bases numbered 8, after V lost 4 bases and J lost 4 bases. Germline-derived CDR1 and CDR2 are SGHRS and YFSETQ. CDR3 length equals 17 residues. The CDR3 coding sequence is TGCGCCAGCAGCGCGGGACTAGCGGGAGGGCCAGGGTACGAGCAGTACTTC. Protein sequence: CASSAGLAGGPGYEQYF.

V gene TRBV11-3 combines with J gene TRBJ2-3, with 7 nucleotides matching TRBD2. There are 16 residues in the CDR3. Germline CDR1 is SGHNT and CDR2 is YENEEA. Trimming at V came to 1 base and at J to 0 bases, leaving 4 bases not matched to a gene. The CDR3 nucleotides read TGTGCCAGCAGCTTAGGGGGGGACTATAGCACAGATACGCAGTATTTT. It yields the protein CASSLGGDYSTDTQYF.

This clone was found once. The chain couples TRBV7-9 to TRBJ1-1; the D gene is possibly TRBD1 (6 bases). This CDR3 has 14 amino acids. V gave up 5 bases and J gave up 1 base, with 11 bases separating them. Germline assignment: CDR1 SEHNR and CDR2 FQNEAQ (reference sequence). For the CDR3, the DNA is TGTGCCAGCAGCCCCGGGACAACGAACACTGAAGCTTTCTTT. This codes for CASSPGTTNTEAFF.